The 16 T cell receptor beta chains listed next were all sequenced from one sample in a study of PD-1 blockade in classical Hodgkin lymphoma. Every patient experienced relapse after autologous stem cell transplantation, and brentuximab vedotin exposure varied. The repertoire was sequenced with immunoSEQ multiplex PCR; TCRdb's copy has only in-frame clones and lacks some. The sample lists approximately 84,000 clones; under 90% were seen once. The sequenced sample was peripheral blood mononuclear cells (PBMCs), obtained at baseline. The receptor source for this set is a human donor with classical Hodgkin lymphoma.

The V gene is TRBV18, the J gene TRBJ1-4; D is undetermined. Trimming removed 2 bases at V and 4 bases at J, with 11 bases between. This CDR3 is built from 15 residues. Germline V CDR1 and CDR2: KGHSH, LQKENI. The DNA for the CDR3 is TGTGCCAGCTCACCAAACCCACGAGATAATGAAAAACTGTTTTTT. This encodes CASSPNPRDNEKLFF.

Note on this clone: This specimen includes other DNA sequences encoding the same CDR3. The J gene is TRBJ2-7, the V gene TRBV28, with 7 bases aligning to TRBD2. CDR1 MDHEN and CDR2 SYDVKM come from the germline V gene. V shed 2 bases, J shed 0 bases, and the junction held 4 bases outside the gene matches. The CDR3 spans 15 residues. CDR3 region: CASSLAGASSYEQYF. CDR3 coding DNA: TGTGCCAGCAGTTTAGCGGGAGCGAGCTCCTACGAGCAGTACTTC.

The chain links TRBV6-1 to TRBJ1-2; possible D gene TRBD1, 5 bases. CDR1 and CDR2 from the germline V gene are MNHNS and SASEGT. The CDR3 length is 15 residues. Trimming left V 7 bases short and J 2 bases short, with 17 bases between. Here the CDR3 reads CASISENRWNYGYTF. The CDR3, as DNA: TGTGCCAGCATTTCCGAGAACAGGTGGAACTATGGCTACACCTTC.

This clone was recorded once. The chain uses TRBV27 and TRBJ2-1; D might be TRBD2 (6 bases). Germline-derived CDR1 and CDR2 are MNHEY and SMNVEV (reference sequence). V was clipped by 6 bases and J by 3 bases, with 15 bases between them. This CDR3 region has 15 residues. In nucleotides, the CDR3 is TGTGCCAGCAGCACCGGGACTCCTGTCTACAATGAGCAGTTCTTC. Translated: CASSTGTPVYNEQFF.

This chain links TRBV29-1 with TRBJ2-5; D unclear. Germline values: CDR1 SQVTM, CDR2 ANQGSEA. Trimming pared 4 bases from V and 4 bases from J, leaving 13 bases between. The CDR3 consists of 13 residues. The CDR3 spells CSVVISPAETQYF. The CDR3 bases are TGCAGCGTTGTAATCTCTCCGGCAGAGACCCAGTACTTC.

The J gene is TRBJ1-2, the V gene TRBV19, with D perhaps TRBD1 (5 bases). The length of the CDR3 is 15 residues. Germline V gene lookup returns CDR1 LNHDA and CDR2 SQIVND (reference sequence). Trimming pared 0 bases from V and 4 bases from J, leaving 12 bases between. The CDR3 bases are TGTGCCAGTAGTATAGAGGGGGGACGGATCTATGGCTACACCTTC. This translates into CASSIEGGRIYGYTF.

This clone has only one observation. The chain employs TRBV2 and TRBJ2-3; D gene uncertain. The germline CDR1 and CDR2 sequences are SNHLY and FYNNEI. V was shortened by 7 bases and J by 2 bases, with 10 bases between the two germline ends. The CDR3 consists of 13 residues. The CDR3 reads CASTLQHTDTQYF. CDR3 nucleotides: TGTGCCAGCACCCTTCAGCACACAGATACGCAGTATTTT.

The J gene is TRBJ1-2, the V gene TRBV7-9; no firm D call. From germline, CDR1 is SEHNR and CDR2 FQNEAQ (reference sequence). The CDR3 is 11 residues long. Trimming left V 4 bases short and J 5 bases short, with 5 bases between. The chain's CDR3 is CASSSVYGYTF. The CDR3 region has the DNA TGTGCCAGCAGCTCTGTGTATGGCTACACCTTC. The full variable domain, its missing parts supplied by reference TRBV7-9 and TRBJ1-2, is DTGVSQNPRHKITKRGQNVTFRCDPISEHNRLYWYRQTLGQGPEFLTYFQNEAQLEKSRLLSDRFSAERPKGSFSTLEIQRTEQGDSAMYLCASSSVYGYTFGSGTRLTVV.

This sequence joins TRBV5-1 and TRBJ1-5, with 9 bases matching TRBD1. CDR1 and CDR2 (germline): SGHRS, YFSETQ. This CDR3 is built from 15 residues. V dropped 0 bases and J dropped 6; count of bases not matched to a gene: 4. Here the CDR3 DNA reads TGCGCCAGCAGCTTGGGGGACAGGGTTGGTCAGCCCCAGCATTTT. The encoded protein is CASSLGDRVGQPQHF.

CDR3 sequence (DNA): TGCAGCGTTGAGGTAGGGGATAGGCAGATCTATGGCTACACCTTC. Amino acid sequence: CSVEVGDRQIYGYTF. The chain joins TRBV29-1 to TRBJ1-2; tentative D call: TRBD1 (5 bases). The CDR3 length is 15 residues. The germline V gene has CDR1 SQVTM and CDR2 ANQGSEA. V gave up 3 bases and J gave up 4 bases, with 18 bases separating them.

The V and J genes are TRBV7-2 and TRBJ2-1; D might be TRBD1 (6 bases). This CDR3 is built from 16 residues. V was shortened by 0 bases and J by 5 bases, with 14 bases between the two germline ends. Germline V gene data show CDR1 as SGHTA and CDR2 as FQGNSA. The chain's CDR3 is CASSLASGANDNEQFF. The DNA for the CDR3 is TGTGCCAGCAGCTTAGCGTCAGGGGCGAATGACAATGAGCAGTTCTTC.

The chain recombines TRBV7-9 with TRBJ2-7; 10 positions agree with TRBD2. Germline CDR1 is SEHNR and CDR2 is FQNEAQ (reference sequence). Germline trimming cut 5 bases from V and 2 bases from J; bases unmatched to any gene: 6. This CDR3 spans 15 amino acids. CDR3 loop: CASSLVSGRAYEQYF. The CDR3 DNA reads as TGTGCCAGCAGCCTTGTCAGCGGGAGGGCCTACGAGCAGTACTTC.

The chain recombines TRBV27 with TRBJ2-1; D tentatively reads TRBD1 or TRBD2 (5 bases each). The CDR3 totals 16 residues. Trimming took off 6 bases at V and 9 bases at J, with 24 bases between the two ends. CDR1 is MNHEY, CDR2 SMNVEV, per germline (reference sequence). The CDR3 loop reads CASRRSPGRGVLEQFF. The CDR3 nucleotides read TGTGCCAGCAGACGCTCCCCGGGACGTGGCGTGCTTGAGCAGTTCTTC.

The DNA for the CDR3 is TGCACCAGCAGCCATAAGCCGAACAGGGGGGAGGGCCCTTACAATGAGCAGTTCTTC. Translation gives CTSSHKPNRGEGPYNEQFF. This chain joins TRBV1 and TRBJ2-1; whether TRBD1, the table's D call, matches the DNA was not checked. TRBV1 is tagged as a pseudogene. The CDR3 runs 19 residues.

V is TRBV30 and J is TRBJ1-1; TRBD1 matches at 9 bases. CDR3 length equals 14 residues. Germline V CDR1 and CDR2: GTSNPN, SVGIG (reference sequence). V lost 5 bases, J lost 4 bases, and 8 bases stayed unmatched. The CDR3: CAWSSWDRATEAFF. CDR3 in DNA: TGTGCCTGGTCCTCCTGGGACAGGGCCACTGAAGCTTTCTTT. The full variable domain, with the rest looked up from reference TRBV30 and TRBJ1-1, is SQTIHQWPATLVQPVGSPLSLECTVEGTSNPNLYWYRQAAGRGLQLLFYSVGIGQISSEVPQNLSASRPQDRQFILSSKKLLLSDSGFYLCAWSSWDRATEAFFGQGTRLTVV.

This rearrangement joins TRBV14 to TRBJ1-1; D ambiguous. The CDR3 has 14 residues. The V gene lost 6 bases and the J gene lost 4 bases, with 15 bases spanning the gap. Germline-derived CDR1 and CDR2 are SGHDN and FVKESK. The CDR3 DNA reads TGTGCCAGCAGACAACCGGGAAGGGTCACTGAAGCTTTCTTT. Encoded protein: CASRQPGRVTEAFF.